The 27 T cell receptor beta chains reported below all come from one sample, sequenced in a study of blood T cell repertoires in COVID-19. TCRdb keeps only in-frame clones here, not all; method: immunoSEQ multiplex PCR. The sample includes about 300,000 clones, roughly 90% of them seen just once. Sequenced sample: peripheral blood. The receptor set was obtained from a young man who had recovered from COVID-19.

The V call is TRBV6-2 or TRBV6-3, the J call TRBJ2-7; 14 bases agree with TRBD2. Germline assignment: CDR1 MNHEY and CDR2 SVGEGT. This CDR3 is 17 amino acids long. The junction had 9 bases not matched to a gene; V was cut back by 2 bases and J by 6 bases. The CDR3 loop is CASSYRRLAGGHGEQYF. The CDR3 DNA follows: TGTGCCAGCAGTTACCGTCGACTAGCGGGGGGGCATGGCGAGCAGTACTTC.

The chain couples TRBV7-2 to TRBJ2-7, with D possibly TRBD2 on 6 matching bases. Trimming took off 5 bases at V and 2 bases at J, with 13 bases between the two ends. In germline, CDR1 is SGHTA, CDR2 FQGNSA. The CDR3 covers 14 residues. CDR3 bases: TGTGCCAGCAGCCATAGCGGCTCAACCTACGAGCAGTACTTC. It specifies CASSHSGSTYEQYF.

This clone was counted a single time. Germline and junction disagree at one end, which may indicate a read error. The genes are TRBV6-1 and TRBJ2-6, with 9 bases fitting TRBD1. CDR3 size: 17 residues. Germline V gene data show CDR1 as MNHNS and CDR2 as SASEGT. CDR3 in DNA: TGTGCCAGCAGCGAAGTACAGGGGGCGGCTGGGGCCAACGTCCTGACTTTC. It is translated as CASSEVQGAAGANVLTF.

The chain has TRBV12-5 and TRBJ2-5, with 11 bases identical to TRBD1. This CDR3 has 15 residues. The J segment lost 2 bases and the V segment lost 4 bases, leaving 3 bases of the junction unmatched. The germline CDR1 and CDR2 sequences are LGHNT and FRNRAP. CDR3 region: CASGYGTGGQETQYF. Here the CDR3 DNA reads TGTGCTAGTGGTTATGGGACAGGGGGACAAGAGACCCAGTACTTC.

The chain couples TRBV3-1 (or the pseudogene TRBV3-2) to TRBJ1-1; possibly TRBD1 for D (6 bases). V was shortened by 5 bases and J by 3 bases, with 16 bases between the two germline ends. CDR3 length: 15 residues. In germline, CDR1 is LGHDT, CDR2 YNNKEL (reference sequence). The CDR3 bases are TGTGCCAGCAGCGGCCCAGGGGCCCTTTACACTGAAGCTTTCTTT. It yields the protein CASSGPGALYTEAFF.

The CDR3: CASRPTILASSTDTQYF. In DNA, the CDR3 is TGTGCCAGCAGACCTACAATACTAGCGTCTAGCACAGATACGCAGTATTTT. J is TRBJ2-3 and V is TRBV6-7; 7 bases map to TRBD2. TRBV6-7 is filed as an ORF, its function uncertain. There are 17 residues in the CDR3. Trimming removed 6 bases from V and 0 bases from J; junction bases left unmatched: 12.

The chain is built from TRBV11-2 and TRBJ2-7, with D perhaps TRBD2 (6 bases). Germline V gene data show CDR1 as SGHAT and CDR2 as FQNNGV. The ends were cut back, 5 bases at V and 5 bases at J, with 19 bases in the middle. This CDR3 spans 15 amino acids. This chain's CDR3 is CASSIIGGSQDEQYF. The CDR3, as DNA: TGTGCCAGCAGCATAATAGGAGGGAGTCAGGACGAGCAGTACTTC.

The rearrangement links TRBV7-2 to TRBJ2-7; TRBD1 agrees at 10 bases. The V gene end was trimmed by 0 bases and the J gene end by 6 bases; junction bases not matched to a gene: 8. The germline V gene has CDR1 SGHTA and CDR2 FQGNSA. The CDR3 has 16 amino acids. CDR3 sequence: CASSLAADRGLLEQYF. DNA for the CDR3: TGTGCCAGCAGCTTAGCGGCTGACAGGGGGCTGCTCGAGCAGTACTTC. Full variable domain (remainder filled in from reference TRBV7-2 and TRBJ2-7): GAGVSQSPSNKVTEKGKDVELRCDPISGHTALYWYRQSLGQGLEFLIYFQGNSAPDKSGLPSDRFSAERTGGSVSTLTIQRTQQEDSAVYLCASSLAADRGLLEQYFGPGTRLTVT.

The V gene is TRBV3-1 (or the pseudogene TRBV3-2), the J gene TRBJ2-3; 7 positions agree with TRBD2. CDR3 length: 15 amino acids. Germline lookup yields CDR1 LGHDT and CDR2 YNNKEL (reference sequence). V gave up 4 bases and J gave up 2 bases; unmatched junction bases: 6. CDR3 sequence (DNA): TGTGCCAGCAGCCTCTGGAGCGGGGTCACAGATACGCAGTATTTT. Protein: CASSLWSGVTDTQYF.

The chain is built from TRBV2 and TRBJ1-3; 10 bases are shared with TRBD1. The CDR3 has 17 residues. The V gene end was trimmed by 3 bases and the J gene end by 2 bases; junction bases not matched to a gene: 7. Germline values: CDR1 SNHLY, CDR2 FYNNEI. The CDR3 reads CASSDAPGTGAGNTIYF. The CDR3 bases are TGTGCCAGCAGTGATGCCCCCGGGACAGGGGCTGGAAACACCATATATTTT.

V usage is TRBV19 and J usage is TRBJ2-1; a weak D match, TRBD2 (5 bases). Trimming left V 3 bases short and J 0 bases short, with 12 bases between. CDR3 length: 16 residues. In germline, CDR1 is LNHDA, CDR2 SQIVND (reference sequence). Written as DNA, the CDR3 is TGTGCCAGTAGTATTATCAGCGGTCGCTCCTACAATGAGCAGTTCTTC. This gives the protein CASSIISGRSYNEQFF.

This clone was counted once. The rearrangement joins TRBV4-2 to TRBJ2-7; TRBD1 aligns across 7 bases. The V and J ends lost 0 bases and 2 bases, in that order; junction bases with no gene match: 7. CDR1 and CDR2 from the germline V gene are LGHNA and YNFKEQ. The CDR3 runs to 16 residues. The chain's CDR3 is CASSQEQAGGPYEQYF. CDR3 coding DNA: TGTGCCAGCAGCCAAGAACAGGCAGGGGGACCCTACGAGCAGTACTTC.

This clone has a single count. The chain is built from TRBV5-1 and TRBJ2-5, with TRBD2 matching 7 bases. This CDR3 is built from 16 residues. The germline gives CDR1 SGHRS, CDR2 YFSETQ. The V segment lost 2 bases and the J segment 0 bases; nucleotides outside the gene matches: 7. CDR3 in DNA: TGCGCCAGCAGCTTTGGGAGGGTAGGGAACCAAGAGACCCAGTACTTC. This codes for CASSFGRVGNQETQYF. Filled out from reference TRBV5-1 and TRBJ2-5, the complete variable domain reads KAGVTQTPRYLIKTRGQQVTLSCSPISGHRSVSWYQQTPGQGLQFLFEYFSETQRNKGNFPGRFSGRQFSNSRSEMNVSTLELGDSALYLCASSFGRVGNQETQYFGPGTRLLVL.

This chain links TRBV29-1 with TRBJ2-2; D not certain. The CDR3 consists of 15 residues. The germline V gene has CDR1 SQVTM and CDR2 ANQGSEA. V shed 7 bases and J shed 0 bases, with 15 bases lying between them. The CDR3 nucleotides read TGCAGCGCCCGGGTATCGGTACCGAACACCGGGGAGCTGTTTTTT. Translated: CSARVSVPNTGELFF.

This chain links TRBV7-9 with TRBJ2-1; TRBD2 is a possible D gene (6 bases). This CDR3 region has 11 residues. Germline V gene lookup returns CDR1 SEHNR and CDR2 FQNEAQ (reference sequence). V lost 5 bases and J lost 9, with 8 bases in between. CDR3 loop: CASSPGGEQFF. CDR3 in DNA: TGTGCCAGCAGCCCCGGGGGTGAGCAGTTCTTC.

This clone was seen a single time. The gene calls are TRBV25-1 and TRBJ2-5, with 9 bases fitting TRBD1. Trimming removed 0 bases from V and 13 bases from J; junction bases left unmatched: 12. The CDR3 has 15 residues. The V gene's germline CDR1 is MGHDK and CDR2 SYGVNS. For the CDR3, the DNA is TGTGCCAGCAGTGAATATCCCCTCGGGACAGGGCCGTCGTACTTC. This sequence encodes CASSEYPLGTGPSYF.

V is TRBV7-2 and J is TRBJ1-6; 7 nucleotides align to TRBD1. The CDR3 loop spans 14 amino acids. The V and J ends lost 3 bases and 7 bases, in that order; junction bases with no gene match: 3. The germline V gene has CDR1 SGHTA and CDR2 FQGNSA. The CDR3 DNA follows: TGTGCCAGCAGCTTCGGGACAGCAAATTCACCCCTCCACTTT. Amino acids: CASSFGTANSPLHF.

This CDR3 reads CASSLWAGEYEQYF. DNA of the CDR3: TGTGCCAGCAGTTTATGGGCAGGGGAATACGAGCAGTACTTC. The chain couples TRBV27 to TRBJ2-7, with a possible D match to TRBD1 (6 bases). CDR1 MNHEY and CDR2 SMNVEV come from the germline V gene (reference sequence). V lost 1 base and J 4 bases, leaving 11 bases between the germline ends. The CDR3 contains 14 residues.

The rearrangement joins TRBV6-2 or TRBV6-3 to TRBJ2-1, with TRBD2 matching 7 bases. Germline-derived CDR1 and CDR2 are MNHEY and SVGEGT. The CDR3 consists of 15 residues. V gave up 5 bases and J gave up 1 base; unmatched junction bases: 5. The CDR3 sequence: CASSKLASSYNEQFF. CDR3 nucleotides: TGTGCCAGCAGTAAACTAGCGAGTTCCTACAATGAGCAGTTCTTC.

This clone was detected only once. The chain is built from TRBV27 and TRBJ2-7, with TRBD1 identical over 7 bases. With V trimmed by 7 bases and J by 0 bases, 6 bases remained unmatched. CDR3 length: 14 residues. Per the germline V gene, CDR1 is MNHEY and CDR2 is SMNVEV (reference sequence). CDR3 sequence: CASKMTGRSYEQYF. CDR3 nucleotides: TGTGCCAGCAAAATGACAGGGCGCTCCTACGAGCAGTACTTC.

The V and J genes are TRBV4-1 and TRBJ1-5; no clear D. Germline V CDR1 and CDR2: MGHRA, YSYEKL. V was trimmed by 0 bases and J by 0 bases, leaving 12 bases between them. The CDR3 is 17 residues long. The CDR3 sequence: CASSQDKGGPSNQPQHF. CDR3 DNA sequence: TGCGCCAGCAGCCAAGATAAGGGAGGGCCTAGCAATCAGCCCCAGCATTTT.

The chain uses TRBV9 and TRBJ2-2; 9 bases are a match to TRBD1. V shed 4 bases, J shed 7 bases, and the junction held 11 bases outside the gene matches. The germline gives CDR1 SGDLS, CDR2 YYNGEE. This CDR3 is built from 16 residues. The CDR3 sequence: CASSRGGTGYGGELFF. The DNA of the CDR3 is TGTGCCAGCAGCCGAGGGGGGACAGGGTACGGCGGGGAGCTGTTTTTT.

Notes on this clone: This sample includes further DNA sequences coding for the same CDR3. In DNA form, the CDR3 reads TGTGCCAGCAGTTTACAGGGCAATCAGCCCCAGCATTTT. The encoded protein is CASSLQGNQPQHF. The chain combines TRBV27 with TRBJ1-5, with D hard to call. V was trimmed by 2 bases and J by 2 bases, leaving 4 bases between them. Per germline, CDR1 MNHEY and CDR2 SMNVEV (reference sequence). This CDR3 region has 13 residues.

J is TRBJ1-6 and V is TRBV6-5, with D possibly being TRBD1 (6 bases). The germline CDR1 and CDR2 sequences are MNHEY and SVGAGI. Trimming took 7 bases from V and 5 from J, leaving 9 bases between them. The CDR3 is 13 residues long. CDR3 in amino acids: CASKGTNNSPLHF. In nucleotides, the CDR3 is TGTGCCAGCAAAGGGACAAATAATTCACCCCTCCACTTT.

This clone was counted once. The chain carries TRBV28 and TRBJ1-2; TRBD1 aligns across 10 bases. This CDR3 is built from 17 residues. CDR1 and CDR2 (germline): MDHEN, SYDVKM. After removal of 5 bases from V and 0 bases from J, the junction contained 9 bases not matched to a gene. This chain's CDR3 is CASSDRTGGGPNYGYTF. The CDR3 region has the DNA TGTGCCAGCAGTGACCGGACAGGGGGGGGCCCTAACTATGGCTACACCTTC.

V is TRBV3-1 (or the pseudogene TRBV3-2) and J is TRBJ2-7, with 11 bases aligning to TRBD2. After removal of 5 bases from V and 3 bases from J, the junction contained 6 bases not matched to a gene. The CDR3 consists of 15 residues. Germline CDR1 reads LGHDT; CDR2 reads YNNKEL (reference sequence). The CDR3 here is CASSSGLAAVYEQYF. The CDR3 DNA follows: TGTGCCAGCAGCTCGGGACTAGCGGCGGTCTACGAGCAGTACTTC.

This chain uses TRBV18 with TRBJ1-1, with 7 bases lining up with TRBD1. The CDR3 spans 14 residues. From germline, CDR1 is KGHSH and CDR2 LQKENI. The V gene end was trimmed by 5 bases and the J gene end by 2 bases; junction bases not matched to a gene: 5. Here the CDR3 reads CASSSGTANTEAFF. In DNA, the CDR3 is TGTGCCAGCTCATCCGGGACAGCCAACACTGAAGCTTTCTTT.